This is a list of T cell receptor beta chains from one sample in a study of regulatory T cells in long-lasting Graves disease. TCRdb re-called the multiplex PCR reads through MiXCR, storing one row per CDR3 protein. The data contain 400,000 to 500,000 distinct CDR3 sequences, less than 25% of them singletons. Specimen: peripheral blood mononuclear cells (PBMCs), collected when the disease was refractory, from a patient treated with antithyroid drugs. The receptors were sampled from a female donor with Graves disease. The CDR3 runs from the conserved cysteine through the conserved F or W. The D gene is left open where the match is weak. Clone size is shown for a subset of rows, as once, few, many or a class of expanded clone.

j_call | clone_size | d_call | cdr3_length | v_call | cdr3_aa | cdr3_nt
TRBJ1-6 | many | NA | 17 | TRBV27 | CASSFLHSSNGFSPLHF | TGTGCCAGCAGTTTCCTTCACTCGAGCAACGGCTTTTCACCCCTCCACTTT
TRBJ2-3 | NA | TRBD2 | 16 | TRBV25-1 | CASSEWWEGSTDTQYF | TGTGCCAGCAGTGAGTGGTGGGAGGGGAGCACAGATACGCAGTATTTT
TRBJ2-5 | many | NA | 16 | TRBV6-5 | CASSYTYWGVEETQYF | TGTGCCAGCAGTTACACCTACTGGGGGGTGGAAGAGACCCAGTACTTC
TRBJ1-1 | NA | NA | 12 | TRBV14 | CASSQVGAEAFF | TGTGCCAGCAGCCAAGTGGGGGCTGAAGCTTTCTTT
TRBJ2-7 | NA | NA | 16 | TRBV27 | CASSNPRLGPSYEQYF | TGTGCCAGCAGTAACCCACGTCTGGGCCCCTCCTACGAGCAGTACTTC
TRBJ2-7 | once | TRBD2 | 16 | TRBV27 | CASSLSGVRGLGEQYF | TGTGCCAGCAGTTTATCGGGGGTAAGGGGACTAGGGGAGCAGTACTTC
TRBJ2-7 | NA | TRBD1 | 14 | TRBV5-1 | CASRAGQGAYEQYF | TGCGCCAGCAGAGCGGGACAGGGGGCCTACGAGCAGTACTTC
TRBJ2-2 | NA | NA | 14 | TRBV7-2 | CASSLATTTGELFF | TGTGCCAGCAGCTTAGCAACTACGACCGGGGAGCTGTTTTTT
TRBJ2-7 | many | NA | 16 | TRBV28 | CASSFTGTPDSYEQYF | TGTGCCAGCAGTTTTACCGGGACTCCTGACTCCTACGAGCAGTACTTC
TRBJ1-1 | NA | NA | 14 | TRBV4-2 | CASSQLRETSEAFF | TGTGCCAGCAGCCAACTCCGGGAGACCTCTGAAGCTTTCTTT
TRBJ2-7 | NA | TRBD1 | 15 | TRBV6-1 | CATSPSWTGDNVQYF | TGTGCCACTTCCCCTTCCTGGACAGGGGATAACGTGCAGTACTTC
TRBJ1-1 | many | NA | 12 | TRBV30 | CAWNRGRTEAFF | TGTGCCTGGAATAGGGGGAGGACTGAAGCTTTCTTT
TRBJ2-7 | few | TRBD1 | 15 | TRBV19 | CASRTTDRETYEQYF | TGTGCCAGTAGAACCACTGACAGGGAGACCTACGAGCAGTACTTC
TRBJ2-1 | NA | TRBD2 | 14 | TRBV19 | CASSKGLARDEQFF | TGTGCCAGTAGTAAGGGACTAGCGCGAGATGAGCAGTTCTTC
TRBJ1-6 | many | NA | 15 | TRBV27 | CASSPTWGWNSPLHF | TGTGCCAGCAGTCCGACATGGGGATGGAATTCACCCCTCCACTTT
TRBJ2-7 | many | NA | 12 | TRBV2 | CASSAWEYEQYF | TGTGCCAGCAGTGCGTGGGAGTACGAGCAGTACTTC
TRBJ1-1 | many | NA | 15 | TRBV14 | CASSQGGRRNTEAFF | TGTGCCAGCAGCCAAGGGGGACGCCGAAACACTGAAGCTTTCTTT
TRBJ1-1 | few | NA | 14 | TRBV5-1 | CASSFGGPNTEAFF | TGCGCCAGCAGCTTTGGGGGCCCGAACACTGAAGCTTTCTTT
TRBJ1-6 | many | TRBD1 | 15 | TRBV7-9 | CASSLGGQIYSPLHF | TGTGCCAGCAGCTTAGGGGGACAGATTTATTCACCCCTCCACTTT
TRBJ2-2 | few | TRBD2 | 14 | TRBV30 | CVWRPSGSTGELFF | TGTGTTTGGAGGCCTAGCGGGAGTACCGGGGAGCTGTTTTTT
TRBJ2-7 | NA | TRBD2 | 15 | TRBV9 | CASSPKAGGPYEQYF | TGTGCCAGCAGCCCGAAAGCGGGAGGGCCATACGAGCAGTACTTC
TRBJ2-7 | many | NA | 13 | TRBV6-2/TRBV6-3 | CASSEKLPTRQYF | TGTGCCAGCAGTGAAAAGCTCCCCACGCGGCAGTACTTC
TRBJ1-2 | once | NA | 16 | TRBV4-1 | CASSLSMDASNYGYTF | TGCGCCAGCAGCCTTTCCATGGACGCATCTAACTATGGCTACACCTTC
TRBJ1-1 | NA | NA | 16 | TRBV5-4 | CASSAGPQGLNTEAFF | TGTGCCAGCAGCGCCGGTCCCCAGGGATTGAACACTGAAGCTTTCTTT
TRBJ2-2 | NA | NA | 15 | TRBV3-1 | CASSFGSSLTGELFF | TGTGCCAGCAGCTTCGGGAGTTCCCTGACCGGGGAGCTGTTTTTT
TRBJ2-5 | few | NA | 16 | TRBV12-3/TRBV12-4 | CASSRRLSGRKETQYF | TGTGCCAGCAGTCGCCGACTAAGCGGGCGTAAGGAGACCCAGTACTTC
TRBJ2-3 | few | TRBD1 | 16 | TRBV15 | CATSSFEDRVTDTQYF | TGTGCCACCAGCAGTTTTGAGGACAGGGTCACAGATACGCAGTATTTT
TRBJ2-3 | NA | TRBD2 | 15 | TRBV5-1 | CASSLIAGESDTQYF | TGCGCCAGCAGCTTGATAGCGGGAGAGTCAGATACGCAGTATTTT
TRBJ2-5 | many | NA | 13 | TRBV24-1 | CATSDSESETQYF | TGTGCCACCAGTGACAGTGAGTCGGAGACCCAGTACTTC
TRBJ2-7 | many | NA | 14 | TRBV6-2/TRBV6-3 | CASSYDSVLNEQYF | TGTGCCAGCAGTTACGACAGTGTCTTGAACGAGCAGTACTTC
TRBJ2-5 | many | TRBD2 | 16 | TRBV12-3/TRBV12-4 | CASSSVLAGGSETQYF | TGTGCCAGCAGTTCTGTTCTAGCGGGAGGCTCGGAGACCCAGTACTTC
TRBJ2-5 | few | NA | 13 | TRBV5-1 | CASSPTRQETQYF | TGCGCCAGCAGCCCCACCCGGCAAGAGACCCAGTACTTC
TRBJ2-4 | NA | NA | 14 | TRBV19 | CASSIVQGFDIQYF | TGTGCCAGTAGTATTGTACAGGGCTTTGACATTCAGTACTTC
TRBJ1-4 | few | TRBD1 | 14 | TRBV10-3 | CAISARTGNEKLFF | TGTGCCATCAGTGCTCGGACAGGGAATGAAAAACTGTTTTTT
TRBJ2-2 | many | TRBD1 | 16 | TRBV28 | CASSSPDRGDTGELFF | TGTGCCAGCAGTTCCCCAGACAGGGGTGACACCGGGGAGCTGTTTTTT
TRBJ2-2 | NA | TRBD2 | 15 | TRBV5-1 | CASSDGLAGTGELFF | TGCGCCAGCAGCGACGGACTAGCGGGCACCGGGGAGCTGTTTTTT
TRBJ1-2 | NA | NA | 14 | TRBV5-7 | CASSCWGQGYGYTF | TGTGCCAGCAGCTGCTGGGGACAAGGCTATGGCTACACCTTC
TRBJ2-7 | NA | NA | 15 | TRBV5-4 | CASSPRTGISYEQYF | TGTGCCAGCAGCCCCCGGACGGGGATTTCCTACGAGCAGTACTTC
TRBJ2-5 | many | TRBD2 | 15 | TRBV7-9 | CASSGTGGPGETQYF | TGTGCCAGCAGCGGTACGGGAGGGCCGGGAGAGACCCAGTACTTC
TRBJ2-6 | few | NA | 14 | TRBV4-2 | CASRQRSGANVLTF | TGTGCCAGCAGACAGCGGTCTGGGGCCAACGTCCTGACTTTC
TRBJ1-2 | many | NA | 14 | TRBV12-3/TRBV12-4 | CASSLEDGPRGYTF | TGTGCCAGCAGTTTGGAGGACGGCCCCCGTGGCTACACCTTC
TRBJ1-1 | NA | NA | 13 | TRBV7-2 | CASSSGVDTEAFF | TGTGCCAGCAGCTCGGGGGTCGACACTGAAGCTTTCTTT
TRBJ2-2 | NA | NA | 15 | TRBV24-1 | CATRAGTPNTGELFF | TGTGCCACCAGAGCCGGGACACCGAACACCGGGGAGCTGTTTTTT
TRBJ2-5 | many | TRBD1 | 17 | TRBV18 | CASSPLFRDRSRETQYF | TGTGCCAGCTCTCCTCTTTTTCGGGACAGATCTAGAGAGACCCAGTACTTC
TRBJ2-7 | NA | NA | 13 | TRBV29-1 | CSVEDGLRYEQYF | TGCAGCGTTGAGGACGGACTGAGGTACGAGCAGTACTTC
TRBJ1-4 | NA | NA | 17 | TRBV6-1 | CASSRPRPGATNEKLFF | TGTGCCAGCAGTAGACCTAGACCAGGGGCAACTAATGAAAAACTGTTTTTT
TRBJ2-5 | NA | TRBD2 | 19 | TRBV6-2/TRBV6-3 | CASSPGLAGGTINQETQYF | TGTGCCAGCAGCCCAGGACTAGCGGGAGGTACCATAAACCAAGAGACCCAGTACTTC
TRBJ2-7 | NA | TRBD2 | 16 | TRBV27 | CASSFRTSGDSYEQYF | TGTGCCAGCAGTTTCCGGACTAGCGGGGACTCCTACGAGCAGTACTTC
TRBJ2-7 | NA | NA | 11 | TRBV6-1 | CASLQGYEQYF | TGTGCCAGCCTACAGGGCTACGAGCAGTACTTC
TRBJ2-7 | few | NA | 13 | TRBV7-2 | CASSLDPDYEQYF | TGTGCCAGCAGCTTAGATCCCGACTACGAGCAGTACTTC
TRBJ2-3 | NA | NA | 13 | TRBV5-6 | CASSEERTDTQYF | TGTGCCAGCAGCGAAGAACGGACAGATACGCAGTATTTT
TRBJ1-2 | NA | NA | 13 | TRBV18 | CASSPSFSYGYTF | TGTGCCAGCTCACCCTCATTTTCCTATGGCTACACCTTC
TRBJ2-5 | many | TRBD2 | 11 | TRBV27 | CARTGGEDQYF | TGTGCCAGGACGGGAGGGGAGGACCAGTACTTC
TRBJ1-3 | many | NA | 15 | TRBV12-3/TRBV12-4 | CASSPDGYSGNTIYF | TGTGCCAGCAGCCCGGACGGCTACTCTGGAAACACCATATATTTT
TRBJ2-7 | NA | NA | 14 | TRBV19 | CASSRDSASYEQYF | TGTGCCAGTAGTCGTGACAGCGCCTCCTACGAGCAGTACTTC
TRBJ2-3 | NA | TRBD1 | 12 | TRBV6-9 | CASSYGDSTQYF | TGTGCCAGCAGTTACGGGGACAGCACGCAGTATTTT
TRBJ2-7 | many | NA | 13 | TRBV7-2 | CASSLEWGYEQYF | TGTGCCAGCAGCTTAGAGTGGGGCTACGAGCAGTACTTC
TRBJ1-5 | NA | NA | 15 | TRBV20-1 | CSARDLGGIGQPQHF | TGCAGTGCTAGAGATCTAGGGGGGATCGGTCAGCCCCAGCATTTT
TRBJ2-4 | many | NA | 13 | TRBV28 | CASSRSTQNIQYF | TGTGCCAGCAGCCGCAGCACTCAAAACATTCAGTACTTC